The text below deals with one TCR beta chain. This sample is drawn from a study of cytotoxic CD8 clonotypes in ibrutinib-treated CLL. In the study overall: After median approximately 70 months, roughly 15 stayed in remission, around twelve progressed; responses approximately 24 partial, 2 complete. Sequencing produced an average of roughly 280,000 productive templates and 85,000 to 100,000 productive rearrangements per sample.

The protocol was immunoSEQ multiplex PCR, while the TCRdb copy is restricted to in-frame clones and leaves out a portion. The table has some 130,000 clones, about 76% seen once. This receptor was taken from a human donor with chronic lymphocytic leukemia. The sample in question was PBMCs, obtained after 24 months of ibrutinib treatment.

The CDR3 loop reads CASSLQGAGELFF. CDR3 nucleotides: TGTGCCAGCAGCTTACAGGGGGCCGGGGAGCTGTTTTTT. The chain is built from TRBV7-9 and TRBJ2-2, with 7 bases identical to TRBD1. The CDR3 consists of 13 residues. Trimming cost V 2 bases and J 6 bases; bases outside gene matches: 0. Germline-derived CDR1 and CDR2 are SEHNR and FQNEAQ (reference sequence).